The 8 T cell receptor beta chains below were found in one sample sequenced in a study of blood T cell repertoires in COVID-19. Measured with immunoSEQ multiplex PCR; TCRdb has only the in-frame clones, and not every one. The sample holds 180,000 or so clones, about 87% seen once. The sample taken for sequencing was peripheral blood. Receptors were obtained from a woman aged 45-65 years with acute or convalescent COVID-19.

J is TRBJ1-4 and V is TRBV5-1; D ambiguous. Germline assignment: CDR1 SGHRS and CDR2 YFSETQ. Trimming cost V 4 bases and J 8 bases, with 12 bases left between them. The CDR3 contains 13 residues. CDR3 nucleotide sequence: TGCGCCAGCAGCCTAAGCCCGGGGGAAAAACTGTTTTTT. Its translation: CASSLSPGEKLFF.

The chain recombines TRBV11-2 with TRBJ2-1; D is undetermined. The CDR3 contains 14 residues. Trimming left V 0 bases short and J 3 bases short, with 6 bases between. In germline, CDR1 is SGHAT, CDR2 FQNNGV. The CDR3 DNA follows: TGTGCCAGCAGCTTAGACAGGCTCTACAATGAGCAGTTCTTC. It is translated as CASSLDRLYNEQFF.

The rearrangement links TRBV5-4 to TRBJ2-1; a weak D match, TRBD1 (5 bases). Trimming stripped 4 bases from V and 7 bases from J, with 12 bases between. Germline V gene sequence: CDR1 SGHNT, CDR2 YYREEE (reference sequence). The CDR3 covers 13 residues. CDR3 nucleotide sequence: TGTGCCAGCAGCCGACAGTGGGAAAATGAGCAGTTCTTC. Amino acid sequence: CASSRQWENEQFF.

The chain carries TRBV30 and TRBJ2-1; TRBD2 is a possible D gene (5 bases). The germline V gene has CDR1 GTSNPN and CDR2 SVGIG (reference sequence). The CDR3 consists of 12 residues. Trimming left V 7 bases short and J 5 bases short, with 12 bases between. The CDR3 sequence is CASGGLNNEQFF. The CDR3 nucleotides are TGTGCCTCCGGCGGGCTAAACAATGAGCAGTTCTTC.

V is TRBV10-3 and J is TRBJ2-7, with 7 positions matching TRBD2. Trimming removed 8 bases from V and 2 bases from J; junction bases left unmatched: 6. CDR1 and CDR2 from the germline V gene are ENHRY and SYGVKD. The CDR3 covers 13 residues. CDR3 protein: CAISAGEAYEQYF. The CDR3 DNA is TGTGCCATCTCGGCGGGAGAGGCCTACGAGCAGTACTTC.

This chain joins TRBV19 and TRBJ1-1; TRBD1 aligns across 7 bases. Germline values: CDR1 LNHDA, CDR2 SQIVND (reference sequence). The CDR3 is made up of 15 amino acids. V trimming: 5 bases; J trimming: 3 bases; junction bases outside the gene matches: 9. This CDR3 is CASSDRARADTEAFF. CDR3 nucleotides: TGTGCCAGTAGTGACAGGGCACGGGCTGACACTGAAGCTTTCTTT. The full variable domain, its missing parts supplied by reference TRBV19 and TRBJ1-1, is DGGITQSPKYLFRKEGQNVTLSCEQNLNHDAMYWYRQDPGQGLRLIYYSQIVNDFQKGDIAEGYSVSREKKESFPLTVTSAQKNPTAFYLCASSDRARADTEAFFGQGTRLTVV.

The chain carries TRBV5-8 and TRBJ1-2; unclear D gene. V was shortened by 0 bases and J by 4 bases, with 13 bases between the two germline ends. Germline V gene data show CDR1 as SGHTS and CDR2 as YDEGEE. CDR3 length: 15 amino acids. The CDR3 here is CASSLEPEPIYGYTF. The CDR3 region has the DNA TGTGCCAGCAGCTTGGAGCCCGAGCCGATCTATGGCTACACCTTC. The full variable domain, completed using reference TRBV5-8 and TRBJ1-2, is EAGVTQSPTHLIKTRGQQATLRCSPISGHTSVYWYQQALGLGLQFLLWYDEGEERNRGNFPPRFSGRQFPNYSSELNVNALELEDSALYLCASSLEPEPIYGYTFGSGTRLTVV.

This clone was observed a single time. The rearrangement joins TRBV5-1 to TRBJ1-4, with unresolved D. Germline V CDR1 and CDR2: SGHRS, YFSETQ. CDR3 length: 15 amino acids. V lost 0 bases to trimming and J lost 0 bases, with 6 bases between them. The CDR3 loop is CASSLVGATNEKLFF. CDR3 bases: TGCGCCAGCAGCTTGGTGGGCGCAACTAATGAAAAACTGTTTTTT.